Presented here are 6 T cell receptor beta chains from one specimen sequenced in a study of T cells in Graves' hyperthyroidism and ophthalmopathy. Amplified TCR beta CDR3 regions derived from RNA transcripts. In the first-round RT-PCR of the TCR CDR3, the HTBI primer set was used. TCRdb re-called the multiplex PCR reads through MiXCR, storing one row per CDR3 protein. This table has more than 250,000 distinct CDR3 sequences, 13% to 15% appearing once. The sequencing sample was made of blood. The origin of the receptors is a woman between 45 and 65 years old with Graves' hyperthyroidism that later progressed to Graves' ophthalmopathy.

The chain combines TRBV7-8 with TRBJ1-1; TRBD1 is a possible D gene (6 bases). Trimming took off 6 bases at V and 1 base at J, with 9 bases between the two ends. The CDR3 runs 13 residues. Germline-derived CDR1 and CDR2 are SGHVS and FQNEAQ. The CDR3 loop is CASRFRGNTEAFF. CDR3 nucleotide sequence: TGTGCCAGCAGGTTCAGGGGGAACACTGAAGCTTTCTTT. The full variable domain, its missing parts supplied by reference TRBV7-8 and TRBJ1-1, is GAGVSQSPRYKVAKRGQDVALRCDPISGHVSLFWYQQALGQGPEFLTYFQNEAQLDKSGLPSDRFFAERPEGSVSTLKIQRTQQEDSAVYLCASRFRGNTEAFFGQGTRLTVV.

The chain joins TRBV5-1 to TRBJ1-2, with TRBD1 matching 8 bases. Trimming cost V 5 bases and J 4 bases; bases outside gene matches: 13. This CDR3 has 16 amino acids. Per germline, CDR1 SGHRS and CDR2 YFSETQ. In DNA, the CDR3 is TGCGCCAGCAGTCAAAGGACAGGGCAGAGTGGCTATGGCTACACCTTC. Translation: CASSQRTGQSGYGYTF.

This clonotype has at least ten counts. The chain recombines TRBV10-3 with TRBJ2-1; 11 bases align to TRBD2. Germline V gene sequence: CDR1 ENHRY, CDR2 SYGVKD. V lost 6 bases to trimming and J lost 5 bases; unmatched junction nucleotides: 9. The CDR3 is made up of 16 amino acids. Written as DNA, the CDR3 is TGTGCCATCAGGGACAGACTAGCGGGGCCTAACAATGAGCAGTTCTTC. It codes for CAIRDRLAGPNNEQFF.

A word on this clonotype: Since a much larger clone is just one base distant, this may be a read error. V and J are TRBV5-1 and TRBJ2-7; a possible D gene is TRBD2 (5 bases). CDR3 length: 16 residues. The germline V gene has CDR1 SGHRS and CDR2 YFSETQ. The CDR3: CAGSLAAAEVTYEQYF. The CDR3 bases are TGCGCCGGCAGCTTGGCCGCGGCGGAGGTTACCTACGAGCAGTACTTC.

This clonotype was observed at least ten times. The chain combines TRBV30 with TRBJ1-1; TRBD1 matches at 8 bases. This CDR3 is built from 13 residues. V lost 5 bases, J lost 4 bases, and 6 bases stayed unmatched. Germline V lookup: CDR1 GTSNPN, CDR2 SVGIG (reference sequence). CDR3 nucleotide sequence: TGTGCCTGGGGGCAGGACAGGGCCACTGAAGCTTTCTTT. Translation gives CAWGQDRATEAFF.

This sequence joins TRBV19 and TRBJ2-3; perhaps TRBD1 as D (5 bases). V lost 6 bases, J lost 4 bases, and 11 bases lay in between. Germline CDR1 and CDR2: LNHDA and SQIVND (reference sequence). The CDR3 runs to 13 residues. The CDR3 sequence is CASRVQGADTQYF. Written as DNA, the CDR3 is TGTGCCAGTAGGGTCCAGGGTGCAGATACGCAGTATTTT.